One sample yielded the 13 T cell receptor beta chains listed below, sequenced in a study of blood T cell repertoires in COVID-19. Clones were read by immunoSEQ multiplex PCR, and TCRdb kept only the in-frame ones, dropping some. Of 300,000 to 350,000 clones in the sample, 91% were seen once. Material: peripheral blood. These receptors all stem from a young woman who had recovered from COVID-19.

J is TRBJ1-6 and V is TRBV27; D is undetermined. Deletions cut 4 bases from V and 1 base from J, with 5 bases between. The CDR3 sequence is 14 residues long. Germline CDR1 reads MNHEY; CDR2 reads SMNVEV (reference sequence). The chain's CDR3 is CASSSGSYNSPLHF. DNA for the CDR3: TGTGCCAGCAGTTCCGGGTCCTATAATTCACCCCTCCACTTT.

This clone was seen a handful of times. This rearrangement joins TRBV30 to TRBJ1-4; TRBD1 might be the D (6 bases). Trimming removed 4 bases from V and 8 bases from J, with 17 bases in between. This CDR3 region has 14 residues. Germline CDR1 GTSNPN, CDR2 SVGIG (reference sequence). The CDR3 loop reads CAWTTGRGKEKLFF. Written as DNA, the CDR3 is TGTGCCTGGACAACCGGCAGGGGAAAAGAAAAACTGTTTTTT.

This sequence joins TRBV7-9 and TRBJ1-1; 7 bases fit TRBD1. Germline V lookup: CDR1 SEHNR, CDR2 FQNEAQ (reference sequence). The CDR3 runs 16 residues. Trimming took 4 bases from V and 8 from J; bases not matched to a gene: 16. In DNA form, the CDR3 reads TGTGCCAGCAGCTCTCGACGACAGGGCCCGGAAAGAGAAGCTTTCTTT. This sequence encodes CASSSRRQGPEREAFF.

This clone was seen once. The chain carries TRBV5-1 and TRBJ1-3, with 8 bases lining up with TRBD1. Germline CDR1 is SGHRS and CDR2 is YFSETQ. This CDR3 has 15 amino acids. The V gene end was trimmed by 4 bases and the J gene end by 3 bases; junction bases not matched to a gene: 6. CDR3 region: CASSRDRGYGNTIYF. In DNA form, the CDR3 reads TGCGCCAGCAGCCGAGACAGGGGTTATGGAAACACCATATATTTT.

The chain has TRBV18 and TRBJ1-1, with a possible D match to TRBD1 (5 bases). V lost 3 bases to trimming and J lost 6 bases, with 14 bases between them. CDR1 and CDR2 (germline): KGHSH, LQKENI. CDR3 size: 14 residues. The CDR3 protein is CASSPLEGVSEAFF. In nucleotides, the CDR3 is TGTGCCAGCTCACCCCTGGAAGGGGTTTCTGAAGCTTTCTTT.

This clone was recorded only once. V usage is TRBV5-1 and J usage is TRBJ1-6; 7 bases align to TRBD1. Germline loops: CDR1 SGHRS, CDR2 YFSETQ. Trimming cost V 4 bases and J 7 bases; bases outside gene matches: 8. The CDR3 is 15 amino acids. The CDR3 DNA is TGCGCCAGCAGCCCAACAGGGGTTTCGAATTCACCCCTCCACTTT. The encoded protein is CASSPTGVSNSPLHF.

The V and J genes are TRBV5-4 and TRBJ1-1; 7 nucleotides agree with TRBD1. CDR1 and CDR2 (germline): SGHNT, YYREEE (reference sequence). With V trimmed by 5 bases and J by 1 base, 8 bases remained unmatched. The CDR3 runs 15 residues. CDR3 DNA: TGTGCCAGCAGACCCACAGGGGACCCGAACACTGAAGCTTTCTTT. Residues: CASRPTGDPNTEAFF.

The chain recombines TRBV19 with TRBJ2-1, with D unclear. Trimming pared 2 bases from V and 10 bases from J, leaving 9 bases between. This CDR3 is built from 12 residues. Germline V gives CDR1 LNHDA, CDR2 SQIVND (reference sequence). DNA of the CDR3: TGTGCCAGTAGTATAACCCCTCGGGAGCAGTTCTTC. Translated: CASSITPREQFF. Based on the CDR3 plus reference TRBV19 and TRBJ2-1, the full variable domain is DGGITQSPKYLFRKEGQNVTLSCEQNLNHDAMYWYRQDPGQGLRLIYYSQIVNDFQKGDIAEGYSVSREKKESFPLTVTSAQKNPTAFYLCASSITPREQFFGPGTRLTVL.

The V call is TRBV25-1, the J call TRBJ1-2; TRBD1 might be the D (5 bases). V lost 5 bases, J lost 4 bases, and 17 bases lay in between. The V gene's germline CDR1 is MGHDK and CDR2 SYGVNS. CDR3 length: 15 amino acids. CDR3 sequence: CASSSTGTNFYGYTF. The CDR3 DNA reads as TGTGCCAGCAGTAGTACAGGCACCAATTTCTATGGCTACACCTTC.

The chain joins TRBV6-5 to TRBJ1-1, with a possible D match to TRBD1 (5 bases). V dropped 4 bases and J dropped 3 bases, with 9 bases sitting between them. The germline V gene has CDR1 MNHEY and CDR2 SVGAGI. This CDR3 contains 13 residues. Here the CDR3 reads CASSSSGHTEAFF. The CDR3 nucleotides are TGTGCCAGCAGTTCGTCAGGGCACACTGAAGCTTTCTTT.

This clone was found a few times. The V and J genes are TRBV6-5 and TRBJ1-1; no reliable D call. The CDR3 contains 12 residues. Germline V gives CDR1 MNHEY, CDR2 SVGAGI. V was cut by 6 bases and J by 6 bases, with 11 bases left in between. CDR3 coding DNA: TGTGCCAGCAGATCCCTCGGGTCTGAAGCTTTCTTT. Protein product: CASRSLGSEAFF.

The CDR3 sequence: CASSQGTSGRDEQFF. In nucleotides, the CDR3 is TGTGCCAGCAGCCAAGGGACTAGCGGGAGGGATGAGCAGTTCTTC. V is TRBV3-1 (or the pseudogene TRBV3-2) and J is TRBJ2-1; 15 bases agree with TRBD2. Germline values: CDR1 LGHDT, CDR2 YNNKEL (reference sequence). CDR3 length equals 15 residues. V lost 1 base, J lost 8 bases, and 0 bases stayed unmatched.

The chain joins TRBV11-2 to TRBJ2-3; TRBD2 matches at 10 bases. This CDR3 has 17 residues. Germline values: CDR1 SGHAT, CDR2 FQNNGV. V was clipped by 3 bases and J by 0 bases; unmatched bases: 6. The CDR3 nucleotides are TGTGCCAGCAGCTTTTATGGTAGCGGGGGGAGCACAGATACGCAGTATTTT. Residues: CASSFYGSGGSTDTQYF. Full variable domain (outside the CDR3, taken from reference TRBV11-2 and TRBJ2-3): EAGVAQSPRYKIIEKRQSVAFWCNPISGHATLYWYQQILGQGPKLLIQFQNNGVVDDSQLPKDRFSAERLKGVDSTLKIQPAKLEDSAVYLCASSFYGSGGSTDTQYFGPGTRLTVL.